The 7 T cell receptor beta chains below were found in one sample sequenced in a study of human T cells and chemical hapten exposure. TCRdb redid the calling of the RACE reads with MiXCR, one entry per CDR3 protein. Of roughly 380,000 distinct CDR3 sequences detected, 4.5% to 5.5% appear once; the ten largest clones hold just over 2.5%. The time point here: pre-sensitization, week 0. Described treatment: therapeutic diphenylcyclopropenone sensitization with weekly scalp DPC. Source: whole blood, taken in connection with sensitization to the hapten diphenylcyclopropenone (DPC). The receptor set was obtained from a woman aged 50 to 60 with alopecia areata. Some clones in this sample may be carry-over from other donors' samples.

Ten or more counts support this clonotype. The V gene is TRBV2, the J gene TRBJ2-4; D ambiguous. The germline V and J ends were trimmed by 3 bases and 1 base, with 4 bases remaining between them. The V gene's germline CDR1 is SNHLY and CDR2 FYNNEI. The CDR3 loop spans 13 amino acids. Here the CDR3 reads CASSEGAKNIQYF. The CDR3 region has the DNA TGTGCCAGCAGTGAGGGGGCCAAAAACATTCAGTACTTC.

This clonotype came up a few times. CDR3 bases: TGCAGTGCTAGAGATCGTAACAGGGGGAACACTGAAGCTTTCTTT. The encoded protein is CSARDRNRGNTEAFF. The J gene is TRBJ1-1, the V gene TRBV20-1; 7 nucleotides agree with TRBD1. The V gene end was trimmed by 0 bases and the J gene end by 1 base; junction bases not matched to a gene: 5. CDR1 and CDR2 from the germline V gene are DFQATT and SNEGSKA (reference sequence). The CDR3 has 15 residues.

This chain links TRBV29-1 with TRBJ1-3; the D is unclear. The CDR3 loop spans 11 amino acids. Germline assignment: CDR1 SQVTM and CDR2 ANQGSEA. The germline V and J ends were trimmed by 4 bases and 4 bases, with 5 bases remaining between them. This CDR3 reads CSVAEGNTIYF. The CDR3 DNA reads TGCAGCGTTGCTGAAGGAAACACCATATATTTT.

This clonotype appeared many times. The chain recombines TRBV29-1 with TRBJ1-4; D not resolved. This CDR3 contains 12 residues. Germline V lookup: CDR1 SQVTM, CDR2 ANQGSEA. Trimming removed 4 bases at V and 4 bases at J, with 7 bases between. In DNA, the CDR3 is TGCAGCGTTGCGATAGGTAATGAAAAACTGTTTTTT. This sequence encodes CSVAIGNEKLFF.

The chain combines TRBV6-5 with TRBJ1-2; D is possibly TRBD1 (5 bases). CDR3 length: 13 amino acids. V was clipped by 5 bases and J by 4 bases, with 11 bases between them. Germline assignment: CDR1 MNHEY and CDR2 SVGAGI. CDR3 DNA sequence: TGTGCCAGCAGTGACAGAGTTACCTATGGCTACACCTTC. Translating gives CASSDRVTYGYTF.

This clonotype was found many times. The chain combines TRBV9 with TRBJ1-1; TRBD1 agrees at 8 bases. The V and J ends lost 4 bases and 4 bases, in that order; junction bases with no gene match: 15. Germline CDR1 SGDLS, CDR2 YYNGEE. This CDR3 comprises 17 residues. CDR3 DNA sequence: TGTGCCAGCAGCCCCCCTCTGGACAGGGCTACCCCCACTGAAGCTTTCTTT. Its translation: CASSPPLDRATPTEAFF.

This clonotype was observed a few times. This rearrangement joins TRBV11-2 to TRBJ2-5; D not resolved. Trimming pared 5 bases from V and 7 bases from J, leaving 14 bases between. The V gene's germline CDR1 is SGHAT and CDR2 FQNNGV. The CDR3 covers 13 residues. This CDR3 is CASSPVGAPTQYF. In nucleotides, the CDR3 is TGTGCCAGCAGCCCCGTCGGCGCCCCGACCCAGTACTTC. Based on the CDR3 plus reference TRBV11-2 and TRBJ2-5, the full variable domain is EAGVAQSPRYKIIEKRQSVAFWCNPISGHATLYWYQQILGQGPKLLIQFQNNGVVDDSQLPKDRFSAERLKGVDSTLKIQPAKLEDSAVYLCASSPVGAPTQYFGPGTRLLVL.